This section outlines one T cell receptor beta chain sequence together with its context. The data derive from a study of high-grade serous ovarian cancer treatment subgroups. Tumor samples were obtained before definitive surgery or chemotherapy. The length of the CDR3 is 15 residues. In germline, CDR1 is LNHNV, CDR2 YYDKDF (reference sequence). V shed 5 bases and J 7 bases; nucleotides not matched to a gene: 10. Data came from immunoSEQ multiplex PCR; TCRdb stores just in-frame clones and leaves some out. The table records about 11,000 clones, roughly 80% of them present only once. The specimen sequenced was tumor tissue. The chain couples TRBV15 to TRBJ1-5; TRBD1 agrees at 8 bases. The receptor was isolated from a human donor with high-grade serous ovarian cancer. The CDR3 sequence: CATSGQTGEFQPQHF. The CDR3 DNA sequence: TGTGCCACCAGCGGACAGACAGGGGAGTTCCAGCCCCAGCATTTT.